These 29 T cell receptor beta chains originate from one sample sequenced in a study of cytomegalovirus exposure and HLA in healthy donors. The method was immunoSEQ multiplex PCR; TCRdb's version includes in-frame clones alone and lacks a portion of them. This sample has 65,000 or so clones, with approximately 93% found just once. Sequenced input: PBMCs. These receptors all stem from a man aged 18 to 29 in good health and CMV-seropositive.

A single count supports this clone. The chain has TRBV19 and TRBJ2-5, with 13 nucleotides matching TRBD2. This CDR3 has 16 amino acids. The ends lost 5 bases at V and 3 bases at J; junction bases unmatched: 6. Germline assignment: CDR1 LNHDA and CDR2 SQIVND (reference sequence). The CDR3 DNA sequence: TGTGCCAGTAGTCCGGGACTAGCGGGATGGGAAGAGACCCAGTACTTC. This sequence encodes CASSPGLAGWEETQYF.

This chain links TRBV4-3 with TRBJ2-3, with D possibly being TRBD2 (5 bases). Per the germline V gene, CDR1 is LGHNA and CDR2 is YSLEER. CDR3 length equals 13 residues. V was shortened by 4 bases and J by 1 base, with 6 bases between the two germline ends. The CDR3 DNA reads TGCGCCAGCAGCCGTAGCGGCACAGATACGCAGTATTTT. Residues: CASSRSGTDTQYF.

V usage is TRBV2 and J usage is TRBJ2-1, with 7 nucleotides matching TRBD2. The CDR3 length is 19 residues. V gave up 0 bases and J gave up 6 bases; unmatched junction bases: 17. From germline, CDR1 is SNHLY and CDR2 FYNNEI. DNA for the CDR3: TGTGCCAGCAGTGAAGCCCGTAGGCCTGCGGTAGCGGGTATCAATGAGCAGTTCTTC. Protein: CASSEARRPAVAGINEQFF. The full variable domain, with the rest looked up from reference TRBV2 and TRBJ2-1, is EPEVTQTPSHQVTQMGQEVILRCVPISNHLYFYWYRQILGQKVEFLVSFYNNEISEKSEIFDDQFSVERPDGSNFTLKIRSTKLEDSAMYFCASSEARRPAVAGINEQFFGPGTRLTVL.

This clone showed up just a few times. This chain links TRBV6-4 with TRBJ2-3; TRBD2 matches 9 bases. The junction had 4 bases not matched to a gene; V was cut back by 2 bases and J by 4 bases. Germline-derived CDR1 and CDR2 are MRHNA and SNTAGT. The CDR3 has 15 residues. CDR3 in DNA: TGTGCCAGCAGTGACGGCGGGGGGGCGGCAGATACGCAGTATTTT. This codes for CASSDGGGAADTQYF.

The chain is built from TRBV6-5 and TRBJ1-2, with TRBD1 matching 7 bases. Germline V CDR1 and CDR2: MNHEY, SVGAGI. This CDR3 has 16 residues. The V segment lost 1 base and the J segment 4 bases; nucleotides outside the gene matches: 9. The CDR3 DNA reads TGTGCCAGCAGTTACTTCTCCCACAGGGGACTCTATGGCTACACCTTC. It encodes CASSYFSHRGLYGYTF.

This sequence joins TRBV4-3 and TRBJ2-7; TRBD2 aligns across 11 bases. With 0 bases clipped from V and 6 bases from J, the junction kept 7 bases outside the gene matches. The CDR3 consists of 16 residues. Germline V gene sequence: CDR1 LGHNA, CDR2 YSLEER. CDR3: CASSQDWLAGGREQYF. In DNA form, the CDR3 reads TGCGCCAGCAGCCAAGATTGGCTAGCGGGAGGTCGCGAGCAGTACTTC.

The rearrangement links TRBV30 to TRBJ1-1; D possibly corresponds to TRBD1 (6 bases). Germline values: CDR1 GTSNPN, CDR2 SVGIG (reference sequence). The CDR3 has 13 residues. V dropped 1 base and J dropped 4 bases, with 10 bases sitting between them. The CDR3 DNA is TGTGCCTGGAGTGGTCAGGGGTTCACTGAAGCTTTCTTT. As protein: CAWSGQGFTEAFF.

The chain couples TRBV7-6 to TRBJ2-5, with a tentative D call TRBD2 (5 bases). V shed 4 bases and J shed 5 bases, with 17 bases lying between them. From germline, CDR1 is SGHVS and CDR2 FNYEAQ. The CDR3 sequence is 15 residues long. The CDR3 bases are TGTGCCAGCAGCTCGTCGTCCCCGGGATCCGAGACCCAGTACTTC. Translated: CASSSSSPGSETQYF. The full variable domain, its missing parts supplied by reference TRBV7-6 and TRBJ2-5, is GAGVSQSPRYKVTKRGQDVALRCDPISGHVSLYWYRQALGQGPEFLTYFNYEAQQDKSGLPNDRFSAERPEGSISTLTIQRTEQRDSAMYRCASSSSSPGSETQYFGPGTRLLVL.

The V gene is TRBV19, the J gene TRBJ1-1; D is uncertain. The length of the CDR3 is 18 residues. Looked up from germline, CDR1 is LNHDA and CDR2 is SQIVND (reference sequence). Trimming took off 7 bases at V and 1 base at J, with 25 bases between the two ends. The CDR3 sequence is CASTSRGGLGFGNTEAFF. CDR3 in DNA: TGTGCCAGTACTTCAAGAGGAGGGCTAGGGTTTGGGAACACTGAAGCTTTCTTT.

This chain uses TRBV5-4 with TRBJ2-3; D gene ambiguous. CDR1 and CDR2 from the germline V gene are SGHNT and YYREEE (reference sequence). The CDR3 has 15 residues. The germline V and J ends were trimmed by 4 bases and 2 bases, with 14 bases remaining between them. The CDR3: CASSDALPYTDTQYF. DNA of the CDR3: TGTGCCAGCAGCGATGCCCTACCTTACACAGATACGCAGTATTTT.

The V and J genes are TRBV5-1 and TRBJ2-7, with D possibly TRBD1 on 6 matching bases. CDR3 length: 13 amino acids. Trimming pared 7 bases from V and 7 bases from J, leaving 18 bases between. The V gene's germline CDR1 is SGHRS and CDR2 YFSETQ. CDR3 coding DNA: TGCGCCAGCTCCTATAACAGGGATGGGGAGCAGTACTTC. Translated: CASSYNRDGEQYF.

This chain connects TRBV5-5 to TRBJ1-6, with D possibly matching TRBD1 (6 bases). CDR1 SGHKS and CDR2 YYEKEE come from the germline V gene (reference sequence). This CDR3 is built from 15 residues. The germline V and J ends were trimmed by 0 bases and 8 bases, with 12 bases remaining between them. The CDR3 spells CASSLDGDMDSPLHF. The CDR3 DNA follows: TGTGCCAGCAGCTTGGACGGGGACATGGATTCACCCCTCCACTTT.

This clone was recorded only once. This sequence joins TRBV7-8 and TRBJ2-4, with D perhaps TRBD2 (5 bases). The V gene lost 5 bases and the J gene lost 7 bases, with 9 bases spanning the gap. Germline CDR1 and CDR2: SGHVS and FQNEAQ. The CDR3 consists of 12 residues. The CDR3 loop is CASSLDSNIQYF. The DNA of the CDR3 is TGTGCCAGCAGCCTGGACTCCAACATTCAGTACTTC.

The V gene is TRBV7-9, the J gene TRBJ2-3; the D gene is possibly TRBD2 (6 bases). The V end was cut by 2 bases, the J end by 8 bases, with 17 bases between. Germline V CDR1 and CDR2: SEHNR, FQNEAQ (reference sequence). The CDR3 is made up of 15 amino acids. In nucleotides, the CDR3 is TGTGCCAGCAGCTTACTGGGGACTGGCGAAGGTACGCAGTATTTT. Translation: CASSLLGTGEGTQYF.

This chain uses TRBV7-2 with TRBJ2-1, with D possibly being TRBD2 (5 bases). Germline V gene sequence: CDR1 SGHTA, CDR2 FQGNSA. The V end lost 5 bases, the J end lost 8 bases, and 13 bases lay between the germline ends. The CDR3 sequence is 13 residues long. The CDR3 DNA is TGTGCCAGCAGCCTAGTGGTGGGAGATGAGCAGTTCTTC. It is translated as CASSLVVGDEQFF.

The V call is TRBV27, the J call TRBJ2-2; D gene ambiguous. The CDR3 extends over 13 amino acids. Between the trimmed V and J ends, which lost 2 bases and 3 bases, there was a span of 4 bases. Germline lookup yields CDR1 MNHEY and CDR2 SMNVEV (reference sequence). DNA of the CDR3: TGTGCCAGCAGTTTACATGACACCGGGGAGCTGTTTTTT. Its translation: CASSLHDTGELFF.

The chain uses TRBV19 and TRBJ2-7; the match to TRBD1 covers 8 bases. The CDR3 is 18 residues long. The germline V gene encodes CDR1 LNHDA and CDR2 SQIVND (reference sequence). V shed 5 bases and J 1 base; nucleotides not matched to a gene: 16. CDR3 nucleotide sequence: TGTGCCAGTAGTTATCGGACAGGGCTAAGCGACAAATCCTACGAGCAGTACTTC. Translating gives CASSYRTGLSDKSYEQYF.

The CDR3 DNA follows: TGTGCCAGCAGTTCCAGGACAGGAAAAGTTTCTGAAGCTTTCTTT. It codes for CASSSRTGKVSEAFF. The chain recombines TRBV28 with TRBJ1-1; 7 bases line up with TRBD1. Germline values: CDR1 MDHEN, CDR2 SYDVKM. The CDR3 length is 15 residues. With 4 bases clipped from V and 6 bases from J, the junction kept 11 bases outside the gene matches.

V gene TRBV28 combines with J gene TRBJ2-5; 7 nucleotides line up with TRBD1. This CDR3 region has 16 residues. Unmatched junction bases numbered 7, after V lost 2 bases and J lost 1 base. From germline, CDR1 is MDHEN and CDR2 SYDVKM. The DNA for the CDR3 is TGTGCCAGCAGTTTACTCCCGGGACAGACCCAAGAGACCCAGTACTTC. It translates to CASSLLPGQTQETQYF.

This chain joins TRBV18 and TRBJ2-2; the D gene is possibly TRBD2 (6 bases). The germline V gene encodes CDR1 KGHSH and CDR2 LQKENI. The CDR3 consists of 16 residues. Trimming stripped 2 bases from V and 1 base from J, with 11 bases between. CDR3: CASSPLSGENTGELFF. The CDR3, as DNA: TGTGCCAGCTCACCATTGTCGGGAGAGAACACCGGGGAGCTGTTTTTT.

V gene TRBV27 combines with J gene TRBJ2-1; 11 bases are shared with TRBD2. With 3 bases clipped from V and 8 bases from J, the junction kept 6 bases outside the gene matches. This CDR3 has 15 amino acids. The germline gives CDR1 MNHEY, CDR2 SMNVEV (reference sequence). CDR3 sequence (DNA): TGTGCCAGCAGTTTGCTAGCGGGAGGTTTGGATGAGCAGTTCTTC. Its translation is CASSLLAGGLDEQFF.

The V gene is TRBV19, the J gene TRBJ2-5, with 11 bases matching TRBD1. With V trimmed by 4 bases and J by 5 bases, 9 bases remained unmatched. Germline V lookup: CDR1 LNHDA, CDR2 SQIVND (reference sequence). This CDR3 region has 16 residues. CDR3 sequence: CASSRPGQGVWETQYF. The CDR3 region has the DNA TGTGCCAGTAGTAGGCCGGGACAGGGGGTCTGGGAGACCCAGTACTTC.

The chain carries TRBV4-1 and TRBJ2-5; 9 nucleotides match TRBD1. This CDR3 comprises 16 residues. Germline CDR1 and CDR2: MGHRA and YSYEKL. With V trimmed by 5 bases and J by 5 bases, 12 bases remained unmatched. CDR3: CASSTEGQGVRETQYF. CDR3 in DNA: TGCGCCAGCAGCACCGAGGGACAGGGCGTTCGGGAGACCCAGTACTTC.

This clone has only one observation. The rearrangement joins TRBV7-8 to TRBJ1-1, with D possibly being TRBD1 (6 bases). Germline V gene data show CDR1 as SGHVS and CDR2 as FQNEAQ. Trimming removed 5 bases at V and 0 bases at J, with 10 bases between. CDR3 length: 14 amino acids. This CDR3 reads CASSPWDMNTEAFF. DNA for the CDR3: TGTGCCAGCAGCCCCTGGGACATGAACACTGAAGCTTTCTTT.

V gene TRBV11-2 combines with J gene TRBJ2-5; D unclear. Germline CDR1 is SGHAT and CDR2 is FQNNGV. Trimming pared 2 bases from V and 1 base from J, leaving 5 bases between. CDR3 length: 13 amino acids. The CDR3 loop is CASSLFLQETQYF. CDR3 bases: TGTGCCAGCAGCTTATTTCTCCAAGAGACCCAGTACTTC.

The sample holds one count of this clone. This chain joins TRBV12-5 and TRBJ1-4; 7 bases agree with TRBD1. The junction had 8 bases not matched to a gene; V was cut back by 5 bases and J by 5 bases. The length of the CDR3 is 15 residues. CDR1 and CDR2 (germline): LGHNT, FRNRAP. CDR3 protein: CASGATGTANEKLFF. The CDR3 region has the DNA TGTGCTAGTGGTGCCACAGGGACAGCGAATGAAAAACTGTTTTTT.

CDR3 in amino acids: CASPPEGDWQPGANVLTF. The CDR3 DNA follows: TGTGCCAGCCCCCCAGAGGGGGATTGGCAGCCTGGGGCCAACGTCCTGACTTTC. The V and J genes are TRBV28 and TRBJ2-6, with D possibly being TRBD1 (6 bases). The CDR3 is 18 amino acids. Germline V gene sequence: CDR1 MDHEN, CDR2 SYDVKM. Trimming cost V 8 bases and J 2 bases, with 22 bases left between them.

This chain links TRBV15 with TRBJ2-1, with D tentatively TRBD2 (5 bases). V shed 5 bases and J shed 0 bases, with 8 bases lying between them. The length of the CDR3 is 14 residues. Germline V gene data show CDR1 as LNHNV and CDR2 as YYDKDF (reference sequence). In DNA form, the CDR3 reads TGTGCCACCAGCGAAGGGAGCTCCTACAATGAGCAGTTCTTC. Amino acids: CATSEGSSYNEQFF.

The V and J genes are TRBV30 and TRBJ1-1; 7 bases match TRBD1. This CDR3 is 13 amino acids long. V trimming: 3 bases; J trimming: 3 bases; junction bases outside the gene matches: 4. Germline V gene lookup returns CDR1 GTSNPN and CDR2 SVGIG (reference sequence). CDR3 in DNA: TGTGCCTGGAGCGCAGGGGGACACACTGAAGCTTTCTTT. It codes for CAWSAGGHTEAFF.